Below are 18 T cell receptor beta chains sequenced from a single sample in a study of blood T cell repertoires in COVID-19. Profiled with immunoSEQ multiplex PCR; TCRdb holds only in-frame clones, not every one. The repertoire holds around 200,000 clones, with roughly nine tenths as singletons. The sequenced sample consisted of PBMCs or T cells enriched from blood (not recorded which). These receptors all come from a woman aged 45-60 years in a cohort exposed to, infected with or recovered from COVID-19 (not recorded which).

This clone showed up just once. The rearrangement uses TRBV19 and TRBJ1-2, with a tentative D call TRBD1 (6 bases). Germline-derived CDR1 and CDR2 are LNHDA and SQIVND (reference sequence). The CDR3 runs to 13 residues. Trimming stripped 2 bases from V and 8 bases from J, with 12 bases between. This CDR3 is CASSIKGERGYTF. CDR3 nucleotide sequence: TGTGCCAGTAGTATAAAGGGGGAGAGGGGCTACACCTTC.

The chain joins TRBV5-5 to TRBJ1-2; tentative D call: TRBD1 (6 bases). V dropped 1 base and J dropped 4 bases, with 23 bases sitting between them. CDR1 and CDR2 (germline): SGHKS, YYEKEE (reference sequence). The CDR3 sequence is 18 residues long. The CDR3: CASSLIPQFPGVTYGYTF. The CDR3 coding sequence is TGTGCCAGCAGCTTGATCCCCCAATTCCCAGGGGTTACCTATGGCTACACCTTC.

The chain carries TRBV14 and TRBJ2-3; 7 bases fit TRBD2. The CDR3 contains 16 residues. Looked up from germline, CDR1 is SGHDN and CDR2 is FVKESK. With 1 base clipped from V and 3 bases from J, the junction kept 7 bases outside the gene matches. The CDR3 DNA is TGTGCCAGCAGCCAAGTCCGACTAGCCGGGACAGATACGCAGTATTTT. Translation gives CASSQVRLAGTDTQYF.

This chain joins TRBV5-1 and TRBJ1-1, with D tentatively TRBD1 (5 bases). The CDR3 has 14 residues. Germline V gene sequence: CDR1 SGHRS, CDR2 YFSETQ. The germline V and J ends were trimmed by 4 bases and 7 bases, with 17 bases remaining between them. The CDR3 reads CASSPTVREGEAFF. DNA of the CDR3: TGCGCCAGCAGCCCGACGGTCAGGGAGGGTGAAGCTTTCTTT.

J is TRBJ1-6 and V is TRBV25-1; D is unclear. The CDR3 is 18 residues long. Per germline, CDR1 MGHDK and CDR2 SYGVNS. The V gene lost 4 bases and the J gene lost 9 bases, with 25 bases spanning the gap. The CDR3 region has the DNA TGTGCCAGCAGTGGCTCGCGGGTCCCCGATGTGGGTAGTTCACCCCTCCACTTT. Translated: CASSGSRVPDVGSSPLHF.

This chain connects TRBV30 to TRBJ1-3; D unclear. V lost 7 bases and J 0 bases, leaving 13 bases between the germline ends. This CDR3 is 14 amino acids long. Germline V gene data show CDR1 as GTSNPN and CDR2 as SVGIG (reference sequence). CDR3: CALEGGFSGNTIYF. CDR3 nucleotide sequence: TGTGCCTTAGAGGGAGGTTTCTCTGGAAACACCATATATTTT.

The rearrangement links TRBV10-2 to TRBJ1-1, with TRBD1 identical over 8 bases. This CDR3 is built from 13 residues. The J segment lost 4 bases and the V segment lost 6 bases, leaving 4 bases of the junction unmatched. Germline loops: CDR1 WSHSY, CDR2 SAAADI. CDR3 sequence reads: CASSQGAVTEAFF. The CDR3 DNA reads TGCGCCAGCAGCCAGGGGGCGGTCACTGAAGCTTTCTTT.

CDR3 sequence (DNA): TGTGCCAGCAGTCGGACTAGTGGCGTTGAGCAGTTCTTC. Its translation: CASSRTSGVEQFF. The chain has TRBV6-5 and TRBJ2-1; 7 bases match TRBD2. The CDR3 consists of 13 residues. The germline V gene has CDR1 MNHEY and CDR2 SVGAGI. J was trimmed by 9 bases and V by 5 bases; bases with no gene match: 7.

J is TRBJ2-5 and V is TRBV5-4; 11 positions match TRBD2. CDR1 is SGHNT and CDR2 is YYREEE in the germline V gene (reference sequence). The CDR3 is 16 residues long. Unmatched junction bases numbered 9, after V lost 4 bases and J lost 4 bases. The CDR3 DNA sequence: TGTGCCAGCAGCAAGCCTAGCGGGGGGAAGCGAGAGACCCAGTACTTC. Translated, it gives CASSKPSGGKRETQYF.

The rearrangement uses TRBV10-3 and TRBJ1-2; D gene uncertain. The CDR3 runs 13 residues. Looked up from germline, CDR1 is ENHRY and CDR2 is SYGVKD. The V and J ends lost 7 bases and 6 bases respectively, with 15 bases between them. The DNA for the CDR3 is TGTGCCATCACTACTTATGGGGAGCATGGCTACACCTTC. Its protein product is CAITTYGEHGYTF.

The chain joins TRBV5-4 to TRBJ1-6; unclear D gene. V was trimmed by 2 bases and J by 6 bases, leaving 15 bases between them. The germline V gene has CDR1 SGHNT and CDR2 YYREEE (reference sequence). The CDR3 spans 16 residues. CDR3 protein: CASSFGQAALNSPLHF. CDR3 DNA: TGTGCCAGCAGCTTTGGGCAGGCCGCTCTTAATTCACCCCTCCACTTT.

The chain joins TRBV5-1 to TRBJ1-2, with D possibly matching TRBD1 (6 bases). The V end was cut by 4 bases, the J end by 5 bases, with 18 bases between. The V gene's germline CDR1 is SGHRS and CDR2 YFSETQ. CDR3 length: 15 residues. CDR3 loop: CASSQAGGARYGYTF. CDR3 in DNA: TGCGCCAGCAGCCAGGCCGGGGGGGCGAGATATGGCTACACCTTC.

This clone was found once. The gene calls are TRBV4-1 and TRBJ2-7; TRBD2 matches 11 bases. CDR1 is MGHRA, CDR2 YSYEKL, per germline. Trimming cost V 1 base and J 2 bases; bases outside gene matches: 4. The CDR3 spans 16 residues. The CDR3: CASSQGLAGKTYEQYF. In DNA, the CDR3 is TGCGCCAGCAGCCAAGGACTAGCGGGGAAAACCTACGAGCAGTACTTC.

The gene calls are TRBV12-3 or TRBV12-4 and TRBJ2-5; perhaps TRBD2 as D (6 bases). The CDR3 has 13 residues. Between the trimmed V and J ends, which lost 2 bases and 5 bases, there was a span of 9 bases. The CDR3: CASSLRRGETQYF. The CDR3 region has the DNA TGTGCCAGCAGTTTACGGAGGGGCGAGACCCAGTACTTC.

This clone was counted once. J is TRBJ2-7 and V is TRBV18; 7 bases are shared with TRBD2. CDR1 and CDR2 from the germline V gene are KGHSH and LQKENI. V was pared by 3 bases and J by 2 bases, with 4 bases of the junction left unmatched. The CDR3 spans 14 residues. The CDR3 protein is CASSPGLSPYEQYF. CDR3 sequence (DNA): TGTGCCAGCTCACCGGGACTATCTCCCTACGAGCAGTACTTC.

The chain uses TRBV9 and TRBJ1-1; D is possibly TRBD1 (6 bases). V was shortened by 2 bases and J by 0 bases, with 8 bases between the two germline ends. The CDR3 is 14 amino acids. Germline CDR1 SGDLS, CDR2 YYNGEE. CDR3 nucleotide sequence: TGTGCCAGCAGCGTCTCAGGGGTGAACACTGAAGCTTTCTTT. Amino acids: CASSVSGVNTEAFF.

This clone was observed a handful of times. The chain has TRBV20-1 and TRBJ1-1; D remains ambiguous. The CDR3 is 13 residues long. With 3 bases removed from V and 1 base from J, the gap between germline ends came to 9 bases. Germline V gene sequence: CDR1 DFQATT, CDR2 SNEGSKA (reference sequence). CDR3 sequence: CSASSQANTEAFF. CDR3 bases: TGCAGTGCTAGTAGTCAGGCGAACACTGAAGCTTTCTTT.

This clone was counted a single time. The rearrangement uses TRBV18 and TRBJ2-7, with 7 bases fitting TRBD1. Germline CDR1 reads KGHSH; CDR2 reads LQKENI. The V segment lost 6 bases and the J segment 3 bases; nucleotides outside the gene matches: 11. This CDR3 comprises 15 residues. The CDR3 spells CASSVTGQTNYEQYF. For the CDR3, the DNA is TGTGCCAGCTCGGTGACGGGACAGACGAACTACGAGCAGTACTTC.